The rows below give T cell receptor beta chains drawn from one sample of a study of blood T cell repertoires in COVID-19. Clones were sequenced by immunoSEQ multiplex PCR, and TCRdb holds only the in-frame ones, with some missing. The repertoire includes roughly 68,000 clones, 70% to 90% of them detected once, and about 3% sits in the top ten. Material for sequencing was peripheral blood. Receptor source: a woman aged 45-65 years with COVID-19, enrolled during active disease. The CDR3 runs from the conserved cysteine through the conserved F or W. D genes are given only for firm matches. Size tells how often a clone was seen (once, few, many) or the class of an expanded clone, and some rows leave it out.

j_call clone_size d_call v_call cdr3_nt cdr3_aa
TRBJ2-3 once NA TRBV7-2 TGTGCCAGCAGCTTACAAAGCGGGAGCACAGATACGCAGTATTTT CASSLQSGSTDTQYF
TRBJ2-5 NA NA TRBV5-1 TGCGCCAGCAGAGTCGACAGAGAGACCCAGTACTTC CASRVDRETQYF
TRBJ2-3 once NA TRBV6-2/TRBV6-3 TGTGCCAGCAGTCAGACAGTGGGGTTCACAGATACGCAGTATTTT CASSQTVGFTDTQYF
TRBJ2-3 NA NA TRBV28 TGTGCCAGCAGTCCTAGCCTAGCCGGCACAGATACGCAGTATTTT CASSPSLAGTDTQYF
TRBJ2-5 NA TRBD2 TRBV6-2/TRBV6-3 TGTGCCAGCAGTCGCGGACTAGCGGGAGGAGAGACCCAGTACTTC CASSRGLAGGETQYF
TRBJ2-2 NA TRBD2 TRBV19 TGTGCCAGTAGTATCGCGGGAGTGACCACCGGGGAGCTGTTTTTT CASSIAGVTTGELFF
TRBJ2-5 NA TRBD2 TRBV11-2 TGTGCCAGCAGGGCGGGAGGGACTAGGGAGACCCAGTACTTC CASRAGGTRETQYF
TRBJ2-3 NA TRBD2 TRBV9 TGTGCCAGCAGCGTAGACAGCGGGAACACAGATACGCAGTATTTT CASSVDSGNTDTQYF
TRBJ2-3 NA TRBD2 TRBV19 TGTGCCAGTAAGGCGAGTAGCGGGAGCACAGATACGCAGTATTTT CASKASSGSTDTQYF
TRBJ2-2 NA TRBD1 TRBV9 TGTGCCAGCAGCGTAGGCTACAGGGGGCTCACCGGGGAGCTGTTTTTT CASSVGYRGLTGELFF
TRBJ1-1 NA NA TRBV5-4 TGTGCCAGCAGCAAAAGGACAGTGACTGAAGCTTTCTTT CASSKRTVTEAFF
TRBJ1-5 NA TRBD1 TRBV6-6 TGTGCCAGCAGTAGGACAGGGGATCAGCCCCAGCATTTT CASSRTGDQPQHF
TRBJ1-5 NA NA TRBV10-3 TGTGCCATCAGTGAGTCGGGAGGGGCTAGCAATCAGCCCCAGCATTTT CAISESGGASNQPQHF
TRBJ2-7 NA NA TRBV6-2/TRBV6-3 TGTGCCAGCAGTTCATCCCAGGGGGGTTTCTTCTACGAGCAGTACTTC CASSSSQGGFFYEQYF
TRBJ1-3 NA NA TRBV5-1 TGCGCCAGCAAACCCGGTATTACGGTGGTCAGGAGAAACACCATATATTTT CASKPGITVVRRNTIYF
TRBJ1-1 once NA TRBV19 TGTGCCAGTAGTCTAAAGGGGCTCCCGAACACTGAAGCTTTCTTT CASSLKGLPNTEAFF
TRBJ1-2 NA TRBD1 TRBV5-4 TGTGCCAGCAGCCTCGGACAGGGTAAAGCTAACTATGGCTACACCTTC CASSLGQGKANYGYTF
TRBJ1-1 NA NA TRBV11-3 TGTGCCAGCAGCTCCCTTATGAACACTGAAGCTTTCTTT CASSSLMNTEAFF
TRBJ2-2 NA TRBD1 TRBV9 TGTGCCAGCAGCGAACGACAGGGGGCTGACGGGGAGCTGTTTTTT CASSERQGADGELFF
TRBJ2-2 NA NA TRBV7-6 TGTGCCAGCAGCTTATCCCTAGGGGGGGGAGCGGAAACGAACACCGGGGAGCTGTTTTTT CASSLSLGGGAETNTGELFF
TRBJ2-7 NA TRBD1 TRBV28 TGTGCCAGCAGTTCCAATGGACAGGGGGCCGAGCAGTACTTC CASSSNGQGAEQYF
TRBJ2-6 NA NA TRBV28 TGTGCCAGCAGTTTCCCCCCGCAGGGCGGCTCTGGGGCCAACGTCCTGACTTTC CASSFPPQGGSGANVLTF
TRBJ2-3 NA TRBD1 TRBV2 TGTGCCAGCAAAGCGGACAGGGGGATGATGGATACGCAGTATTTT CASKADRGMMDTQYF
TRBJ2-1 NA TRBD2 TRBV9 TGTGCCAGCAGCCCGATTGGGGCTAGCGGGAGGAGCTCCTACAATGAGCAGTTCTTC CASSPIGASGRSSYNEQFF
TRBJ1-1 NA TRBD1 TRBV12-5 TGTGCTAGTGTGCCCTCCCTGACAGGGGGGTTCACTGAAGCTTTCTTT CASVPSLTGGFTEAFF
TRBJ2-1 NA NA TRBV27 TGTGCCAGCAGTTTCGATGGGAGCTCCTACAATGAGCAGTTCTTC CASSFDGSSYNEQFF
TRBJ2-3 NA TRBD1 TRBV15 TGTGCCACCAGCAGAGATGGGGTTTTCACTGGGACAGGGTCAGATACGCAGTATTTT CATSRDGVFTGTGSDTQYF
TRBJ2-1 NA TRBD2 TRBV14 TGTGCCAGCAGCACCGGGACTAACTCCTACAATGAGCAGTTCTTC CASSTGTNSYNEQFF
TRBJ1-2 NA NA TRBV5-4 TGTGCCAGCAGCTTGGATGGGGGGGCGGGTGGCTACACCTTC CASSLDGGAGGYTF
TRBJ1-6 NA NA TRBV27 TGTGCCAGCAGCCGGGGGGGATTGGGAAGGTCACCCCTCCACTTT CASSRGGLGRSPLHF
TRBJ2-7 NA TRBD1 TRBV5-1 TGCGCCAGCAGACCCGGGACAGTGGACGAGCAGTACTTC CASRPGTVDEQYF
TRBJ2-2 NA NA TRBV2 TGTGCCAGCAGTGAATATATAGGACAGTATAACACCGGGGAGCTGTTTTTT CASSEYIGQYNTGELFF
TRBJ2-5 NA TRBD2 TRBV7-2 TGTGCCAGCAGCTTTACTAGCGGCCCCGGGGGGGAGACCCAGTACTTC CASSFTSGPGGETQYF
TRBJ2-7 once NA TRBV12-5 TGTGCTAGCTCCAACCCCCCGGGCTACGAGCAGTACTTC CASSNPPGYEQYF
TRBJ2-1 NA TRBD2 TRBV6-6 TGTGCCAGCAGTTACAGGACTAGCGGGGGGTACAATGAGCAGTTCTTC CASSYRTSGGYNEQFF
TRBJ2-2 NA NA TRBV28 TGTGCCAGCAGTTGGACAGTGACAGCCGGGGAGCTGTTTTTT CASSWTVTAGELFF
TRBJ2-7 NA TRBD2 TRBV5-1 TGCGCCAGCAGCTTCGGACTAGCGGGGGCCTACGAGCAGTACTTC CASSFGLAGAYEQYF
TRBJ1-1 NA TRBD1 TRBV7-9 TGTGCCAGCAGCTACCGACAGGGGACCAACACTGAAGCTTTCTTT CASSYRQGTNTEAFF
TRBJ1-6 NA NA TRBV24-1 TGTGCCACCAGTGAGTACGAGGATTCACCCCTCCACTTT CATSEYEDSPLHF
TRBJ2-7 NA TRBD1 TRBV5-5 TGTGCCAGCAGCCGAACCGGGACAGGGGACCGCGAGCAGTACTTC CASSRTGTGDREQYF
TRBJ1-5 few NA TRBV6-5 TGTGCCAGCAGTCAAACGGGGGGCGGGCAGCCCCAGCATTTT CASSQTGGGQPQHF
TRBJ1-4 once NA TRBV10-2 TGCGCCAGCAGGCAGAAGGTTGGAGAGAAACTGTTTTTT CASRQKVGEKLFF
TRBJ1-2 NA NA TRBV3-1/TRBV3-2 TGTGCCAGCAGCCAAGATCGTGGCTACACCTTC CASSQDRGYTF
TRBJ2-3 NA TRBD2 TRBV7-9 TGTGCCAGCAGCTTGGAGACTAGCAGCACAGATACGCAGTATTTT CASSLETSSTDTQYF
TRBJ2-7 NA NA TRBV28 TGTGCCAGCAGGGAATACAGGGCGAGCTCCTACGAGCAGTACTTC CASREYRASSYEQYF
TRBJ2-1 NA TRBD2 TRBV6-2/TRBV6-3 TGTGCCAGCAGCCCAGCGGGAGGGCCCGACAATGAGCAGTTCTTC CASSPAGGPDNEQFF
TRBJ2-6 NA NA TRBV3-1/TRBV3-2 TGTGCCAGCAGCCCCTGGGTCCCCAGGGGTCTCTCTGGGGCCAACGTCCTGACTTTC CASSPWVPRGLSGANVLTF
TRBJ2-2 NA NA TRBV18 TGTGCCAGCTCACCAAGAGAGGGTATAAACACCGGGGAGCTGTTTTTT CASSPREGINTGELFF
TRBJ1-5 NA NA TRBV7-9 TGTGCCAGCAGCGAGAACAATCAGCCCCAGCATTTT CASSENNQPQHF
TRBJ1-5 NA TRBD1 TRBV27 TGTGCCAGCAGTCCTTGGACAGGAAATAGCAATCAGCCCCAGCATTTT CASSPWTGNSNQPQHF
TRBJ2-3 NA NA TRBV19 TGTGCCAGTAGTATAGCGAGGGAAGCGGATACGCAGTATTTT CASSIAREADTQYF
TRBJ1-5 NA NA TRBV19 TGTGCCAGTAGTATAGATGGGGGGGGCTTAGTTCAGCCCCAGCATTTT CASSIDGGGLVQPQHF